These 10 T cell receptor beta chains were sequenced from one sample in a study of blood T cell repertoires in COVID-19. This table comes from immunoSEQ multiplex PCR, and its TCRdb copy is limited to in-frame clones, with some not included. This repertoire shows approximately 230,000 clones, 75% to 90% found once; its top ten account for more than 5%. Source material: PBMCs or T cells enriched from blood (not recorded which). The receptors were sampled from a woman aged 25 to 39 with acute COVID-19.

The CDR3 spells CASSAHLATGTGGVDGELFF. CDR3 sequence (DNA): TGTGCCAGCAGCGCACACCTAGCTACCGGGACAGGGGGAGTTGACGGGGAGCTGTTTTTT. This chain joins TRBV9 and TRBJ2-2; TRBD1 matches at 11 bases. Germline values: CDR1 SGDLS, CDR2 YYNGEE. V dropped 3 bases and J dropped 7; count of bases not matched to a gene: 20. There are 20 residues in the CDR3. The full variable domain, rest sourced from reference TRBV9 and TRBJ2-2, is DSGVTQTPKHLITATGQRVTLRCSPRSGDLSVYWYQQSLDQGLQFLIQYYNGEERAKGNILERFSAQQFPDLHSELNLSSLELGDSALYFCASSAHLATGTGGVDGELFFGEGSRLTVL.

J is TRBJ1-1 and V is TRBV30, with 9 nucleotides matching TRBD1. The CDR3 runs 16 residues. The germline V gene encodes CDR1 GTSNPN and CDR2 SVGIG (reference sequence). J lost 1 base, V lost 2 bases, and 8 bases had no gene match. This CDR3 reads CAWSFPGQGANTEAFF. The CDR3 DNA reads as TGTGCCTGGAGTTTTCCGGGACAGGGTGCGAACACTGAAGCTTTCTTT.

This chain joins TRBV6-5 and TRBJ1-2, with 9 nucleotides matching TRBD1. The CDR3 length is 14 residues. Per the germline V gene, CDR1 is MNHEY and CDR2 is SVGAGI. With 4 bases clipped from V and 7 bases from J, the junction kept 7 bases outside the gene matches. The CDR3 DNA reads TGTGCCAGCAGTTTAGGACAGGGGATCGTTGGCTACACCTTC. It yields the protein CASSLGQGIVGYTF.

The J gene is TRBJ1-6, the V gene TRBV28, with TRBD1 identical over 7 bases. Germline V gene data show CDR1 as MDHEN and CDR2 as SYDVKM. With V trimmed by 6 bases and J by 0 bases, 8 bases remained unmatched. This CDR3 has 17 amino acids. The chain's CDR3 is CASRGTDAHSYNSPLHF. The CDR3 coding sequence is TGTGCCAGCAGGGGGACAGATGCCCACTCCTATAATTCACCCCTCCACTTT.

The CDR3 spells CASRTQTGPYGYTF. The CDR3 DNA reads as TGTGCCAGCAGGACCCAGACAGGGCCCTATGGCTACACCTTC. V is TRBV2 and J is TRBJ1-2, with TRBD1 identical over 7 bases. Germline lookup yields CDR1 SNHLY and CDR2 FYNNEI. The CDR3 is 14 residues long. Trimming at V came to 6 bases and at J to 4 bases, leaving 8 bases not matched to a gene. Filled out from reference TRBV2 and TRBJ1-2, the complete variable domain reads EPEVTQTPSHQVTQMGQEVILRCVPISNHLYFYWYRQILGQKVEFLVSFYNNEISEKSEIFDDQFSVERPDGSNFTLKIRSTKLEDSAMYFCASRTQTGPYGYTFGSGTRLTVV.

In its sample, this clone was seen a few times. This chain connects TRBV5-1 to TRBJ2-1; tentative D call: TRBD2 (5 bases). The CDR3 totals 15 residues. CDR1 and CDR2 (germline): SGHRS, YFSETQ. Trimming cost V 0 bases and J 8 bases, with 15 bases left between them. The CDR3 DNA reads as TGCGCCAGCAGCTTGGAACCCACCGGGGTTGATGAGCAGTTCTTC. Protein sequence: CASSLEPTGVDEQFF.

In regard to this clone: This sample includes further DNA sequences coding for the same CDR3. The chain carries TRBV2 and TRBJ1-6; 11 bases match TRBD1. CDR1 and CDR2 from the germline V gene are SNHLY and FYNNEI. This CDR3 comprises 15 residues. V was clipped by 3 bases and J by 7 bases; unmatched bases: 2. CDR3 sequence: CASSEGDRGNSPLHF. Written as DNA, the CDR3 is TGTGCCAGCAGTGAGGGGGACAGGGGGAATTCACCCCTCCACTTT.

V and J are TRBV6-5 and TRBJ2-1; 11 bases are shared with TRBD2. The CDR3 consists of 15 residues. V shed 6 bases, J shed 1 base, and the junction held 2 bases outside the gene matches. Germline lookup yields CDR1 MNHEY and CDR2 SVGAGI. The DNA of the CDR3 is TGTGCCAGCAGAATAGCGGGGGGGTCCTACAATGAGCAGTTCTTC. It specifies CASRIAGGSYNEQFF.

V usage is TRBV25-1 and J usage is TRBJ1-1; possible D gene TRBD1, 6 bases. This CDR3 is 15 amino acids long. Trimming removed 6 bases from V and 7 bases from J, with 21 bases in between. Germline V gene sequence: CDR1 MGHDK, CDR2 SYGVNS. The CDR3 loop reads CASRNDVWGHNEAFF. The CDR3 region has the DNA TGTGCCAGCAGGAACGACGTGTGGGGACACAATGAAGCTTTCTTT.

This clone was picked up one time. V and J are TRBV23-1 and TRBJ2-1, with a weak D call TRBD2 (6 bases). TRBV23-1 is filed as an ORF, its function uncertain. With 2 bases removed from V and 6 bases from J, the gap between germline ends came to 17 bases. CDR3 length: 16 residues. Written as DNA, the CDR3 is TGCGCCAGCAGTCAAGTCCCCGGGCAGGGAGGCAATGAGCAGTTCTTC. This sequence encodes CASSQVPGQGGNEQFF.